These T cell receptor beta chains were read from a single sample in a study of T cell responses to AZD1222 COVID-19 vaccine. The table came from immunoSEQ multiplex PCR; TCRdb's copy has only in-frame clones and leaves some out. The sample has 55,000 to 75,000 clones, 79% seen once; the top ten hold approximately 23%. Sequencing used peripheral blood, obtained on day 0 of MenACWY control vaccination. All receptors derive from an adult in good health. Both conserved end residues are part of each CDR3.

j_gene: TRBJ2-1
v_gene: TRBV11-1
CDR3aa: CASSQGQSSYNEQFF

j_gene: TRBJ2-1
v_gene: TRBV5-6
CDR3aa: CASSFGSGNLYNEQFF

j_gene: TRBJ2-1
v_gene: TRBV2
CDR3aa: CASTETELEQFF

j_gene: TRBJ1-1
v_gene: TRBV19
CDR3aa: CASRGPTGILTEAFF

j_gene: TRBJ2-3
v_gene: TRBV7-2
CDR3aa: CASSLGVLSTDTQYF

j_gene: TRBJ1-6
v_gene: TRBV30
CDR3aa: CAWSKDRGTSPLHF

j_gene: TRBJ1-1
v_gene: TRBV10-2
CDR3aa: CASSDRGITEAFF

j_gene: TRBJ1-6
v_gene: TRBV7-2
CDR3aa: CASSLGWTELSIDDSPLHF

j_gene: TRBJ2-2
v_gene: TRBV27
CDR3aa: CASSFLSFGSTGELFF

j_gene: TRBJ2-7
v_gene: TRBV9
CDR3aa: CASSVAQASEQYF

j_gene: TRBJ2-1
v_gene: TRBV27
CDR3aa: CASKSVGRVPANEQFF

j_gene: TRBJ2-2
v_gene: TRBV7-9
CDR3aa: CASAIGTSVTGELFF

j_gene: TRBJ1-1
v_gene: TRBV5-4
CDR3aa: CASSLGVANTEAFF

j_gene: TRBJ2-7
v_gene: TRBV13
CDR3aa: CASSLGGSYEQYF

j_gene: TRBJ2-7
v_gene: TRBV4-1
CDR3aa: CASSPGQVGYEQYF

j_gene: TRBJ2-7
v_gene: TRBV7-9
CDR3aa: CARDRGKEYEQYF

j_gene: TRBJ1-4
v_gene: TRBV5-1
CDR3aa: CASSLAGNEKLFF

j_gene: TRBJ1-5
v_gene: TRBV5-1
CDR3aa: CASSLGGNNQPQHF

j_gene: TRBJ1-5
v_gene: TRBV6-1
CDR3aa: CASSAVGTAVNQPQHF

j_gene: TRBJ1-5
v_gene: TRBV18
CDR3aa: CASSRRGLGQPQHF

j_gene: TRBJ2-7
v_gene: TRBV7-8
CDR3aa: CASSLVGTYEQYF

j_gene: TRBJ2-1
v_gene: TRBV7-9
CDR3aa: CASNSWTSGGDEQFF

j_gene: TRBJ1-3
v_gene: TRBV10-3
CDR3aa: CAISENSGNTIYF

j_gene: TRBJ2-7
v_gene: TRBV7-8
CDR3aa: CASSLLGSNQLSYEQYF

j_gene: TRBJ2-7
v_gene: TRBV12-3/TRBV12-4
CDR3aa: CASSWGQHYEQYF

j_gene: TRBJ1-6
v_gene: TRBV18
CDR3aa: CASSPNNSPLHF

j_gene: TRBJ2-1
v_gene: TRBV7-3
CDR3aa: CASSLMAGKFDEQFF

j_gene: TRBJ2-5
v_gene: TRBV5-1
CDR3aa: CASSRDFQETQYF

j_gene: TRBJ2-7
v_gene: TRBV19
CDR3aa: CASSIDLNRVYEQYF

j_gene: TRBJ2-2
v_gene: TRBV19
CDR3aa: CASSSGRRAGTGELFF

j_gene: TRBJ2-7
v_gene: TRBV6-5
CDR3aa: CASSWDRGSYEQYF

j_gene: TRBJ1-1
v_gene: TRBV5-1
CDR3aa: CASSPHRENRTEAFF

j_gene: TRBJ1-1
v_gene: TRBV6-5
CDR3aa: CATREGSWAEAFF

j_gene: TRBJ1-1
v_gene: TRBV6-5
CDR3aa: CASSPSLQTEAFF

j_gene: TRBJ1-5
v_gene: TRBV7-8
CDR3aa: CASSLDGHNQPQHF

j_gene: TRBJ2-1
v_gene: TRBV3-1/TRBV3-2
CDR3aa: CASSQVAWASGGPWDEQFF

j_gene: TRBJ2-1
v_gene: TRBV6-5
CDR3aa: CASRNIAYNEQFF

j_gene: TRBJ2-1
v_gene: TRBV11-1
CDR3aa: CASSLGGTYNEQFF

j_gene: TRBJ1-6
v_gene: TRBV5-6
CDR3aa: CASSLDRGDSPLHF

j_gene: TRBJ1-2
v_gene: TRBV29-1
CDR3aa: CSVWDIDYGYTF

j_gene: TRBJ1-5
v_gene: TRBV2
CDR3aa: CASSAGGKGQPQHF

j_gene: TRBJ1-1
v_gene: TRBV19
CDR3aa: CASRDPRGGDTEAFF

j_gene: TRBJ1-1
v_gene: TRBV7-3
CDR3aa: CASSLVGNTEAFF

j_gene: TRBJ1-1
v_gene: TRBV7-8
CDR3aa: CASSLGRTGRAFF

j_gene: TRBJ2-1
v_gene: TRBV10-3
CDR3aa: CAISESTSGANEQFF

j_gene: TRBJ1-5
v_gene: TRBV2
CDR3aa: CASSERRGNQPQHF

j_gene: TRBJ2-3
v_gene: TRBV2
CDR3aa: CASSEGLGVGADTQYF

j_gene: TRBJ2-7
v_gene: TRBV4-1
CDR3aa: CASSQGDYSYEQYF

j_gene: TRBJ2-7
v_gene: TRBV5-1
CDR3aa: CASSPPSSYEQYF

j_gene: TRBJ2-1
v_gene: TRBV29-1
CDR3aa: CSVSGGLGGMNEQFF

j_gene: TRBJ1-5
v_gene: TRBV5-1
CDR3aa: CASSLQRSNQPQHF

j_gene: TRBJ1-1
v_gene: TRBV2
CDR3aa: CASSRVFGGTEAFF

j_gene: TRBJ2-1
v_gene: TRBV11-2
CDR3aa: CASSSLRQGGREQFF

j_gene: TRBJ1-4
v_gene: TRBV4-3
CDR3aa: CASSQERTNEKLFF